Here is one T cell receptor beta chain with its context. Here immunoSEQ multiplex PCR was the method, and the copy in TCRdb shows in-frame clones only, minus some. This sample has over 90,000 clones, with around 88% found just once. Germline V gene lookup returns CDR1 LGHNA and CDR2 YSLEER. This CDR3 spans 16 amino acids. Trimming removed 0 bases from V and 1 base from J, with 12 bases in between. This sample was included in a study of blood T cell repertoires in COVID-19. Study background: Specimens from acute and convalescent COVID-19 originated in the United States, Italy and Spain.

The source of this sequence is a human donor in a cohort sampled during active COVID-19. The chain is built from TRBV4-3 and TRBJ2-5; possibly TRBD2 for D (5 bases). Sequencing was carried out using peripheral blood. The CDR3 DNA sequence: TGCGCCAGCAGCCAAGAATATCAGCGGATCCAAGAGACCCAGTACTTC. Its translation is CASSQEYQRIQETQYF.